This T cell receptor (beta chain) comes out of a study of circulating and synovial CD4+ cells in juvenile arthritis. Study observations and caveats: These blood cells shared more CDR3 sequences with synovium than bulk blood.

Concerning this clone itself: As yet, its antigen is unknown.

Clones were read by immunoSEQ multiplex PCR, and TCRdb kept only the in-frame ones, dropping some. The table includes approximately 36,000 clones, over 85% detected once. The V and J ends lost 4 bases and 0 bases respectively, with 10 bases between them. The CDR3 contains 14 residues. Germline V CDR1 and CDR2: LNHDA, SQIVND (reference sequence). Sequenced samples came from active juvenile idiopathic arthritis patients. The gene calls are TRBV19 and TRBJ2-7; D might be TRBD1 (5 bases). The source of this sequence is a human donor with juvenile idiopathic arthritis. The sample was CD4+ T cells from blood. The CDR3 nucleotides are TGTGCCAGTAGTAGACAGTCCAGCTCCTACGAGCAGTACTTC. Its translation: CASSRQSSSYEQYF.